These 6 T cell receptor beta chains share one sample of origin, sequenced in a study of OX40 agonist ivuxolimab in advanced cancers. Assay used: immunoSEQ multiplex PCR; TCRdb lists only in-frame clones, some missing. Of 55,000 to 85,000 clones detected, approximately 80% appear once; the ten largest clones hold approximately 1.2%. The source was CD4+ or CD8+ T cells sorted from blood, collected in a trial of the OX40 agonist ivuxolimab. These receptors originate from an adult with an advanced solid tumor such as melanoma, head and neck, liver or kidney cancer.

The chain combines TRBV6-4 with TRBJ1-2, with D possibly being TRBD1 (5 bases). The CDR3 has 15 residues. Germline V gene lookup returns CDR1 MRHNA and CDR2 SNTAGT. Trimming removed 0 bases at V and 6 bases at J, with 14 bases between. CDR3 sequence: CASSDSAGWGNGYTF. CDR3 nucleotide sequence: TGTGCCAGCAGTGACTCGGCGGGATGGGGGAATGGCTACACCTTC.

The chain couples TRBV30 to TRBJ1-1, with D possibly being TRBD1 (6 bases). Trimming shortened V by 3 bases and J by 3 bases, and 17 bases separated the two germline ends. The germline V gene has CDR1 GTSNPN and CDR2 SVGIG (reference sequence). The CDR3 consists of 15 residues. The CDR3 coding sequence is TGTGCCTGGAGCCCTCTTGAAGGGGGGTACACTGAAGCTTTCTTT. Amino acids: CAWSPLEGGYTEAFF.

This clone has only one observation. J is TRBJ1-2 and V is TRBV19; 7 bases match TRBD1. CDR3 length: 14 amino acids. V trimming: 3 bases; J trimming: 4 bases; junction bases outside the gene matches: 5. The V gene's germline CDR1 is LNHDA and CDR2 SQIVND (reference sequence). This chain's CDR3 is CASSIWDSLYGYTF. DNA for the CDR3: TGTGCCAGTAGTATCTGGGACAGTCTCTATGGCTACACCTTC.

The chain is built from TRBV14 and TRBJ2-1; D possibly uses TRBD1 or TRBD2 (5 bases each). Per germline, CDR1 SGHDN and CDR2 FVKESK. V lost 0 bases, J lost 8 bases, and 14 bases lay in between. CDR3 size: 15 residues. The CDR3 loop reads CASSQDQRGWDEQFF. CDR3 DNA: TGTGCCAGCAGCCAAGATCAGAGGGGTTGGGATGAGCAGTTCTTC.

This clone was counted only a few times. V and J are TRBV2 and TRBJ1-3, with no clear D. The CDR3 contains 15 residues. Trimming stripped 4 bases from V and 0 bases from J, with 10 bases between. Per germline, CDR1 SNHLY and CDR2 FYNNEI. The CDR3 nucleotides are TGTGCCAGCAGTGGACTGGGATACTCTGGAAACACCATATATTTT. Its translation is CASSGLGYSGNTIYF.

The V and J genes are TRBV19 and TRBJ2-7, with TRBD1 identical over 10 bases. The CDR3 runs to 15 residues. V lost 3 bases and J lost 3; bases outside the gene matches: 5. Germline-derived CDR1 and CDR2 are LNHDA and SQIVND (reference sequence). Written as DNA, the CDR3 is TGTGCCAGTAGTATGGGGGACAGGGGCGGCTACGAGCAGTACTTC. Translating it yields CASSMGDRGGYEQYF.